The 10 T cell receptor beta chains reported below all come from one sample, sequenced in a study of vaccination effects on CD4 cells after COVID-19 (dated 2022 in TCRdb). Receptor libraries were prepared by the immunoSEQ multiplex PCR assay. In TCRdb, the immuneACCESS table is reduced to in-frame sequences with V and J assigned. These tables do not hold every clone; where another copy was compared, an unresolved V gene accounts for under half, and the others remain unexplained. Counted in this sample were tens of thousands of clones; roughly three quarters of them appeared once. 5% to 6.5% of the sample lies in the top ten. In the ViraFEST assay, PBMC were stimulated with viral peptide pools, and TCR sequencing was then used to find antigen-specific CD4+ T cell clonotypes based on their expansion. After approximately 11 days of culture, CD4+ T cells were isolated with the EasySep CD4+ T cell isolation kit. PCR-confirmed SARS-CoV-2 infection had occurred in convalescent patients between March and December 2020, before the Alpha, Beta and Delta variants emerged in the United States.

The antigens of these receptors remain unknown. The sequencing used CD4+ T cells from PBMCs cultured with HIV peptides, collected before COVID-19 vaccination. What the cell subset or site label conveys for this sample: HIV-1 Nef peptide pool negative control/reference culture. These TCRs come from a human donor who had a prior SARS-CoV-2 infection.

This rearrangement joins TRBV10-3 to TRBJ1-1, with D perhaps matching TRBD1 (6 bases). V was trimmed by 5 bases and J by 4 bases, leaving 14 bases between them. The CDR3 totals 14 residues. Germline lookup yields CDR1 ENHRY and CDR2 SYGVKD. The CDR3: CAISKETGLTEAFF. The CDR3 DNA follows: TGTGCCATCAGTAAAGAAACAGGGCTCACTGAAGCTTTCTTT.

The chain recombines TRBV6-2 or TRBV6-3 with TRBJ1-2, with 10 nucleotides matching TRBD1. Germline CDR1 is MNHEY and CDR2 is SVGEGT. The CDR3 has 15 amino acids. Unmatched junction bases numbered 9, after V lost 6 bases and J lost 5 bases. CDR3: CASSLPRTGGYGYTF. In DNA form, the CDR3 reads TGTGCCAGCAGCCTACCCAGGACAGGGGGGTATGGCTACACCTTC.

V usage is TRBV5-1 and J usage is TRBJ2-7, with a possible D match to TRBD2 (5 bases). The CDR3 totals 16 residues. V lost 0 bases and J lost 0, with 13 bases in between. CDR1 is SGHRS and CDR2 is YFSETQ in the germline V gene. For the CDR3, the DNA is TGCGCCAGCAGCTTGGAATCCAGCGGTATCTCCTACGAGCAGTACTTC. It yields the protein CASSLESSGISYEQYF.

The chain recombines TRBV5-1 with TRBJ1-6; no clear D. V was trimmed by 0 bases and J by 15 bases, leaving 13 bases between them. CDR3 length equals 13 residues. The germline V gene has CDR1 SGHRS and CDR2 YFSETQ. CDR3 sequence: CASSLDGSSGLHF. The CDR3, as DNA: TGCGCCAGCAGCTTGGATGGAAGCAGTGGCCTCCACTTT.

The chain joins TRBV30 to TRBJ1-3, with D perhaps TRBD1 (5 bases). CDR1 GTSNPN and CDR2 SVGIG come from the germline V gene (reference sequence). This CDR3 spans 14 amino acids. Trimming left V 3 bases short and J 1 base short, with 10 bases between. The DNA of the CDR3 is TGTGCCTGGAGGCTCGCAGGGTCTGGAAACACCATATATTTT. Translation gives CAWRLAGSGNTIYF.

The sample holds a few counts of this clone. The V call is TRBV7-6, the J call TRBJ2-1; TRBD1 is a possible D gene (5 bases). The CDR3 runs to 15 residues. CDR1 is SGHVS, CDR2 FNYEAQ, per germline. V shed 5 bases and J shed 0 bases, with 11 bases lying between them. The CDR3, as DNA: TGTGCCAGCAGCGCTGGCAGGGTCTCCTACAATGAGCAGTTCTTC. It translates to CASSAGRVSYNEQFF.

CDR3: CASSSELAGGLNEQFF. The CDR3, as DNA: TGTGCCAGCAGCTCCGAGTTGGCGGGAGGGCTCAATGAGCAGTTCTTC. This chain uses TRBV11-2 with TRBJ2-1; 9 bases fit TRBD2. The germline gives CDR1 SGHAT, CDR2 FQNNGV. Germline trimming cut 4 bases from V and 6 bases from J; bases unmatched to any gene: 10. The CDR3 has 16 amino acids.

This clone was recorded only once. The V and J genes are TRBV9 and TRBJ2-1; TRBD1 matches 9 bases. CDR3 length: 18 amino acids. V lost 2 bases, J lost 10 bases, and 19 bases stayed unmatched. From germline, CDR1 is SGDLS and CDR2 YYNGEE. The CDR3 sequence is CASSVKSAGQGYLVEQFF. The CDR3 DNA is TGTGCCAGCAGCGTCAAAAGTGCGGGACAGGGTTACCTCGTGGAGCAGTTCTTC.

A few counts support this clone. The chain is built from TRBV5-1 and TRBJ2-5; D not resolved. The CDR3 has 13 amino acids. Germline loops: CDR1 SGHRS, CDR2 YFSETQ. With 4 bases removed from V and 2 bases from J, the gap between germline ends came to 9 bases. CDR3 sequence reads: CASSLIRQETQYF. The CDR3, as DNA: TGCGCCAGCAGCCTGATCCGTCAAGAGACCCAGTACTTC.

The table lists this clone with a count of one. The chain combines TRBV7-3 with TRBJ2-5; 11 bases are shared with TRBD2. This CDR3 spans 13 amino acids. The germline CDR1 and CDR2 sequences are SGHTA and FQGTGA. The J segment lost 7 bases and the V segment lost 4 bases, leaving 2 bases of the junction unmatched. The CDR3, as DNA: TGTGCCAGCAGCTCCACTAGCGGGGGGACCCAGTACTTC. Protein sequence: CASSSTSGGTQYF.